This TCR beta chain was identified during a study of OX40 agonist ivuxolimab in advanced cancers. CDR3 size: 16 residues. V was clipped by 8 bases and J by 0 bases, with 19 bases between them. Germline CDR1 reads MGHRA; CDR2 reads YSYEKL. The repertoire was sequenced with immunoSEQ multiplex PCR; TCRdb's copy has only in-frame clones and lacks some. The data hold around 60,000 clones, with around 77% observed a single time. The chain couples TRBV4-1 to TRBJ1-1; D not resolved. The TCR originated in an adult with an advanced solid tumor such as melanoma, head and neck, liver or kidney cancer. Sequencing used CD4+ or CD8+ T cells sorted from blood, obtained in a trial of the OX40 agonist ivuxolimab. The CDR3 protein is CASGSGENLMNTEAFF. The CDR3 DNA is TGCGCCAGCGGAAGCGGAGAGAACCTTATGAACACTGAAGCTTTCTTT.